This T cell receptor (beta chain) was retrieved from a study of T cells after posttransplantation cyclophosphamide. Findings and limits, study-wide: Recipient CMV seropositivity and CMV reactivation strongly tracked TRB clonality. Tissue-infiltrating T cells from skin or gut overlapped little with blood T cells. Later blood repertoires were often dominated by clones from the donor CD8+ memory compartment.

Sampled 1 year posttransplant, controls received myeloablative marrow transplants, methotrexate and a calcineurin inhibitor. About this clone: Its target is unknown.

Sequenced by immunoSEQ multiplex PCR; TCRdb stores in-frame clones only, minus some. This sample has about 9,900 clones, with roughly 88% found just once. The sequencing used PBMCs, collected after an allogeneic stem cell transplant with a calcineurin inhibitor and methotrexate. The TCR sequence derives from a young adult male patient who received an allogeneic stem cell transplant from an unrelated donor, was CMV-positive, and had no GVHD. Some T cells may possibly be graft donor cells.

CDR3 sequence: CASSSLTSTGELFF. CDR3 coding DNA: TGCGCCAGCAGCTCGCTGACATCCACCGGGGAGCTGTTTTTT. This chain links TRBV5-1 with TRBJ2-2; no clear D. Trimming removed 3 bases at V and 4 bases at J, with 10 bases between. The CDR3 contains 14 residues. Per the germline V gene, CDR1 is SGHRS and CDR2 is YFSETQ.